This T cell receptor beta chain was sequenced in a study of T cell repertoires in cytomegalovirus infection. Study-level points and caveats: Ex vivo responses were dominated by HLA-C-restricted CMV-specific TCR beta clonotypes. Public TCR beta family frequency separated CMV-and-HLA carriers, including in an independent cohort.

TCRdb called the reads again in MiXCR, with one record for every CDR3 protein. The sample contains around 350,000 distinct CDR3 sequences, over 15% of which appear only once. V was cut by 4 bases and J by 3 bases, with 10 bases left in between. Germline V gives CDR1 SGHRS, CDR2 YFSETQ. There are 13 residues in the CDR3. For this clonotype: What it binds is unknown.

This receptor was obtained from a human donor in good health (CMV status not recorded). Some clones in this sample may be carry-over from other donors' samples. The specimen sequenced was PBMCs. This rearrangement joins TRBV5-1 to TRBJ1-2; D perhaps matches TRBD1 (6 bases). This CDR3 is CASSMDSDYGYTF. CDR3 bases: TGCGCCAGCAGCATGGACAGTGACTATGGCTACACCTTC.